These 12 T cell receptor beta chains were sequenced from one sample in a study of control samples from healthy donors and cancer patients. Generated by immunoSEQ multiplex PCR, the TCRdb table keeps only in-frame clones and is missing some. The sample has 160,000 or so clones; around 94% are singletons. The sequenced material came from PBMCs. These receptors were obtained from a man in his sixties with colorectal cancer.

The chain couples TRBV5-1 to TRBJ2-1; 10 bases agree with TRBD2. The germline V gene has CDR1 SGHRS and CDR2 YFSETQ. The CDR3 is made up of 16 amino acids. J lost 8 bases, V lost 0 bases, and 8 bases had no gene match. The CDR3 nucleotides read TGCGCCAGCAGCTTGGAAGGGACTAGCGAATGGGATGAGCAGTTCTTC. The encoded protein is CASSLEGTSEWDEQFF.

The V and J genes are TRBV9 and TRBJ2-3, with TRBD2 as a possible D gene (6 bases). The V gene lost 5 bases and the J gene lost 4 bases, with 14 bases spanning the gap. This CDR3 has 14 residues. Germline V gives CDR1 SGDLS, CDR2 YYNGEE. In nucleotides, the CDR3 is TGTGCCAGCAGTGGGGAGGTGGGGGCAGATACGCAGTATTTT. Its translation is CASSGEVGADTQYF.

The gene calls are TRBV29-1 and TRBJ2-7; D gene ambiguous. Looked up from germline, CDR1 is SQVTM and CDR2 is ANQGSEA. The CDR3 is made up of 12 amino acids. V was clipped by 4 bases and J by 2 bases, with 9 bases between them. DNA for the CDR3: TGCAGCGTTGGAAACAGTCCCTACGAGCAGTACTTC. This codes for CSVGNSPYEQYF.

This chain connects TRBV11-2 to TRBJ2-7; D uncertain. This CDR3 is built from 11 residues. V was shortened by 1 base and J by 5 bases, with 3 bases between the two germline ends. Germline V gene data show CDR1 as SGHAT and CDR2 as FQNNGV. The CDR3 spells CASSLADEQYF. CDR3 sequence (DNA): TGTGCCAGCAGCTTAGCCGACGAGCAGTACTTC.

The genes are TRBV12-2 and TRBJ2-3; the DNA was not compared with TRBD1, the D call given in the table. TRBV12-2 is annotated as a pseudogene. The CDR3 runs 17 residues. The DNA for the CDR3 is TGTGCAAGTCGCATCCAGCCCCGGGACAGGGGCACAGATACGCAGTATTTT. The encoded protein is CASRIQPRDRGTDTQYF.

The V and J genes are TRBV14 and TRBJ2-5; D unclear. Germline V gene lookup returns CDR1 SGHDN and CDR2 FVKESK. This CDR3 has 14 amino acids. V was clipped by 4 bases and J by 3 bases, with 12 bases between them. CDR3 nucleotide sequence: TGTGCCAGCAGCCCTAGGTACACCAAAGAGACCCAGTACTTC. The encoded protein is CASSPRYTKETQYF.

The chain uses TRBV21-1 and TRBJ2-7. TRBV21-1 is a recognized pseudogene. The CDR3 spans 16 residues. The CDR3 loop is CASSRGLRMRGYEQYF. The CDR3 bases are TGTGCCAGCAGCAGAGGGCTAAGGATGAGGGGCTACGAGCAGTACTTC.

The genes are TRBV5-1 and TRBJ2-3; D ambiguous. Germline-derived CDR1 and CDR2 are SGHRS and YFSETQ. The V end was cut by 3 bases, the J end by 0 bases, with 8 bases between. CDR3 length: 14 amino acids. CDR3 residues: CASSWETSTDTQYF. The DNA of the CDR3 is TGCGCCAGCAGCTGGGAAACGAGCACAGATACGCAGTATTTT. Variable domain in full (rest from reference TRBV5-1 and TRBJ2-3): KAGVTQTPRYLIKTRGQQVTLSCSPISGHRSVSWYQQTPGQGLQFLFEYFSETQRNKGNFPGRFSGRQFSNSRSEMNVSTLELGDSALYLCASSWETSTDTQYFGPGTRLTVL.

The rearrangement joins TRBV2 to TRBJ2-5, with 8 bases fitting TRBD1. The germline CDR1 and CDR2 sequences are SNHLY and FYNNEI. V gave up 5 bases and J gave up 8 bases; unmatched junction bases: 7. The CDR3 length is 13 residues. The CDR3 DNA follows: TGTGCCAGCAGTCCCGGGACAGGAGTCACCCAGTACTTC. It codes for CASSPGTGVTQYF. The full variable domain, completed using reference TRBV2 and TRBJ2-5, is EPEVTQTPSHQVTQMGQEVILRCVPISNHLYFYWYRQILGQKVEFLVSFYNNEISEKSEIFDDQFSVERPDGSNFTLKIRSTKLEDSAMYFCASSPGTGVTQYFGPGTRLLVL.

The chain combines TRBV23-1 with TRBJ2-7; 10 nucleotides match TRBD1. TRBV23-1 is an ORF for which the function is uncertain. The junction had 6 bases not matched to a gene; V was cut back by 4 bases and J by 6 bases. The CDR3 contains 14 residues. In nucleotides, the CDR3 is TGCGCCAGCAGTCTCGGGACAGGGGTTTCCGAGCAGTACTTC. Encoded protein: CASSLGTGVSEQYF.

The J gene is TRBJ1-1, the V gene TRBV18, with D perhaps matching TRBD1 (6 bases). Germline V gene lookup returns CDR1 KGHSH and CDR2 LQKENI. V shed 3 bases and J shed 1 base, with 12 bases lying between them. The CDR3 spans 15 residues. The CDR3 DNA sequence: TGTGCCAGCTCACCCACAGGGACTTCGAACACTGAAGCTTTCTTT. Translation gives CASSPTGTSNTEAFF.

This clone was detected only once. The rearrangement uses TRBV24-1 and TRBJ1-1; maybe TRBD1 (5 bases). V lost 9 bases, J lost 5 bases, and 15 bases lay in between. The germline V gene encodes CDR1 KGHDR and CDR2 SFDVKD. CDR3 length equals 13 residues. The CDR3 loop reads CATLAGGGTEAFF. CDR3 nucleotides: TGTGCCACCTTAGCCGGGGGAGGTACTGAAGCTTTCTTT.